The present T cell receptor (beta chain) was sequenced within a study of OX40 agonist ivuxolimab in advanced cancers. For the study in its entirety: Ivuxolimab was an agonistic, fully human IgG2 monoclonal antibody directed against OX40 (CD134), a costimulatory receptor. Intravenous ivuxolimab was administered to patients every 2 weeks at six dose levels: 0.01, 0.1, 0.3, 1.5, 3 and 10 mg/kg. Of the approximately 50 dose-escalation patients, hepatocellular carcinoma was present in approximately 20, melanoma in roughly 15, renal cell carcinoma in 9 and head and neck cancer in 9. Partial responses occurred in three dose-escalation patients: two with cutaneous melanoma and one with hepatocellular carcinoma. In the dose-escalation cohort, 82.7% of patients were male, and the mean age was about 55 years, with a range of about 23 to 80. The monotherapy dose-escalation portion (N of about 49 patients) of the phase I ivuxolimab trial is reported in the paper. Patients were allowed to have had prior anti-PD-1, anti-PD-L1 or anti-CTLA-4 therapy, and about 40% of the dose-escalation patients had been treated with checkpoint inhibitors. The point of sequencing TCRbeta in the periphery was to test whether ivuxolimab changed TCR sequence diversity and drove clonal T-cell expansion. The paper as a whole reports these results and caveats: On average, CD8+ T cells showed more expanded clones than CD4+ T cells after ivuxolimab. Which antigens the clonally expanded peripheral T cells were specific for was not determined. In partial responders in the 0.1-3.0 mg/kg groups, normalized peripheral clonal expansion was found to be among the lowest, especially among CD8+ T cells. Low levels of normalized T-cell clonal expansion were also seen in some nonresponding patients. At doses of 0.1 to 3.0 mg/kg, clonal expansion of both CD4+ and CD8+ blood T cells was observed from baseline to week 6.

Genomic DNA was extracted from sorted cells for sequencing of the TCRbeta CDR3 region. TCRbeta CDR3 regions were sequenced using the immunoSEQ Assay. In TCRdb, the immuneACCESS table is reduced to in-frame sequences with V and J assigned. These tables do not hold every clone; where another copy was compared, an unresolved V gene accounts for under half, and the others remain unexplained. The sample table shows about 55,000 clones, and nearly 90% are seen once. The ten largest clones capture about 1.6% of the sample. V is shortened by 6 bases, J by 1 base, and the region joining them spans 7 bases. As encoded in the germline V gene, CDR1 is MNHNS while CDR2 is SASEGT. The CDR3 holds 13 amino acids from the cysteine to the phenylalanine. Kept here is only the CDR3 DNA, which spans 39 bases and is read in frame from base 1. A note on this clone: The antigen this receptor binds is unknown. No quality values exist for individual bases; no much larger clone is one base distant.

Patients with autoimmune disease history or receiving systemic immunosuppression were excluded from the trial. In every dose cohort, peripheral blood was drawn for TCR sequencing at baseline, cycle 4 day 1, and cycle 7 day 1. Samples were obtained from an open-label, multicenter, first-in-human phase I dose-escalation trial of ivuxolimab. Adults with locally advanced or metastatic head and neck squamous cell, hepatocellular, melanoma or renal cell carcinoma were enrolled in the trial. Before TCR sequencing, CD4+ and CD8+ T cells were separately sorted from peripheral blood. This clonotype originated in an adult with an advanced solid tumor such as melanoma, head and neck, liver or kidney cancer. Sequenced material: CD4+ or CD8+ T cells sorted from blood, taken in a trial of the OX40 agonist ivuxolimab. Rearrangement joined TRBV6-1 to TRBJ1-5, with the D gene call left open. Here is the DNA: TGTGCCAGCAGCCAAGGGAGCAATCAGCCCCAGCATTTT. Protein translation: CASSQGSNQPQHF.